This T cell receptor (beta chain) was observed in a study of blood T cell repertoires in COVID-19. The V end lost 1 base, the J end lost 3 bases, and 14 bases lay between the germline ends. Germline-derived CDR1 and CDR2 are SEHNR and FQNEAQ (reference sequence). The CDR3 length is 16 residues. Original processing methods: Amplification of reference gene primers provided the estimated nucleated cell counts. Sequenced by immunoSEQ multiplex PCR; TCRdb stores in-frame clones only, minus some. Clone size and the V and J calls come from that table; the DNA yielded D and trimming. The sample shows tens of thousands of clones, around 90% of them seen only once.

Source material: peripheral blood. This chain uses TRBV7-9 with TRBJ2-3; D gene ambiguous. This TCR came from a woman of 80 years or more with acute or convalescent COVID-19. The CDR3 nucleotides read TGTGCCAGCAGCTTAGGCTCTAGGAGTCGAACAGATACGCAGTATTTT. Translated: CASSLGSRSRTDTQYF.